This T cell receptor (beta chain) was retrieved from a study of shared clonotypes between healthy human individuals. Study-wide results and limits: It was the few donors that limited the genetic and exposure-history diversity represented. Non-shared clonotypes displayed generation probabilities falling below those of clonotypes present in all four donors.

This CDR3 region has 11 residues. V lost 5 bases to trimming and J lost 14 bases; unmatched junction nucleotides: 2. Germline V gene data show CDR1 as SEHNR and CDR2 as FQNEAQ (reference sequence). How the authors handled the data: ImmunoSEQ junction-only sequences lacked quality scores, so their filtering differed. Some clones are missing from TCRdb's copy, which holds only in-frame ones; the method was immunoSEQ multiplex PCR. V and J calls and clone size follow that table, whereas D and trimming were derived from the DNA. The profile shows approximately 2.3 million clones, 90% to 95% of them singletons. Concerning this clone: Its specificity is unknown.

This chain links TRBV7-9 with TRBJ2-1, with 11 bases that match TRBD2. This clonotype originated in a man between 18 and 35 years old in good health. Some clones in this sample may be carry-over from other donors' samples. Input material: naive CD4+ T cells from PBMCs. Subset in this sample: CD45RA+ positively selected. CDR3 nucleotides: TGTGCCAGCAGCGAGGGACTAGCGGAGTTCTTC. Translated: CASSEGLAEFF. Full variable domain (outside the CDR3, taken from reference TRBV7-9 and TRBJ2-1): DTGVSQNPRHKITKRGQNVTFRCDPISEHNRLYWYRQTLGQGPEFLTYFQNEAQLEKSRLLSDRFSAERPKGSFSTLEIQRTEQGDSAMYLCASSEGLAEFFGPGTRLTVL.